This is a list of T cell receptor beta chains from one sample in a study of blood T cell repertoires in COVID-19. Clones were read by immunoSEQ multiplex PCR, and TCRdb kept only the in-frame ones, dropping some. The sample lists around 170,000 clones; 80% to 90% were seen once. Sequenced input: peripheral blood. Receptors were obtained from a man in his fifties with active or convalescent COVID-19. Both conserved end residues are part of each CDR3. Fields, in order: CDR3 DNA, CDR3 protein, clone size, J gene, D gene, V gene. D genes are given only for firm matches. Size values are once, few and many counts, or a class for expanded clones, and some rows have none.

TGTGCCAGCAGCCCGACCCTTAGCGGGGGGGCAACAGATACGCAGTATTTT CASSPTLSGGATDTQYF . TRBJ2-3 TRBD2 TRBV4-2
TGTGCCAGCAGTGAAGTGATTGGGACTAGCGGGAGTTTGGATACGCAGTATTTT CASSEVIGTSGSLDTQYF . TRBJ2-3 TRBD2 TRBV2
TGTGCCAGCAGCCCCTCCGGCAGGGGAAACTATGGCTACACCTTC CASSPSGRGNYGYTF . TRBJ1-2 . TRBV9
TGTGCCAGCAGCCCGATACAGGGATTTAATGAAAAACTGTTTTTT CASSPIQGFNEKLFF . TRBJ1-4 . TRBV11-2
TGTGCCAGCAGCTTCGGAGGAGGTGGAAACATTCAGTACTTC CASSFGGGGNIQYF once TRBJ2-4 . TRBV7-3
TGTGCCAGCAGCGTATTTTTGGGGGCGGGCACCGGGGAGCTGTTTTTT CASSVFLGAGTGELFF once TRBJ2-2 . TRBV9
TGCGCCAGCAGTAGTAGCGGGGCCACAAATACGCAGTATTTT CASSSSGATNTQYF once TRBJ2-3 TRBD2 TRBV10-2
TGTGCCAGCAGCTTAGGACAGGGAACCACCTATAATTCACCCCTCCACTTT CASSLGQGTTYNSPLHF . TRBJ1-6 TRBD1 TRBV7-2
TGCGCCAGCAGCCAAGGGTACGGGGGAAAACTGTTTTTT CASSQGYGGKLFF . TRBJ1-4 . TRBV4-1
TGTGCCAGTAGTATGGCGGGAGGGCCTTACGAGCAGTACTTC CASSMAGGPYEQYF . TRBJ2-7 TRBD2 TRBV19
TGTGCCAGCAGCTTATTCACAGGGGGCAAGGCCGAGCAGTACTTC CASSLFTGGKAEQYF . TRBJ2-7 TRBD1 TRBV7-6
TGTGCCAGCAGCTCACAGGGGGCGGTGTACACCGGGGAGCTGTTTTTT CASSSQGAVYTGELFF . TRBJ2-2 TRBD1 TRBV7-9
TGCGCCAGCAGCTTGTCTGGACAGGGATTCACTGAAGCTTTCTTT CASSLSGQGFTEAFF once TRBJ1-1 TRBD1 TRBV5-1
TGTGCCAGTCTGACTCGGACAGGGACGCACTATGGCTACACCTTC CASLTRTGTHYGYTF . TRBJ1-2 TRBD1 TRBV19
TGTGCCAGCACAAACGGGGGGAAAAATGGCTACACCTTC CASTNGGKNGYTF . TRBJ1-2 . TRBV3-1/TRBV3-2
TGCGCCAGCAGCCAAGCTGGACAGATCACCGGGGAGCTGTTTTTT CASSQAGQITGELFF . TRBJ2-2 . TRBV4-1
TGTGCCAGCAGTGAGGGACTAGACACCGGGGAGCTGTTTTTT CASSEGLDTGELFF medium-sized TRBJ2-2 TRBD2 TRBV6-1
TGTGCCAGCAGCGTAGATTCCAGGGGTGACACTGAAGCTTTCTTT CASSVDSRGDTEAFF . TRBJ1-1 . TRBV9
TGTGCCAGCAGCCCACCGGACAGGGCCTATGGCTACACCTTC CASSPPDRAYGYTF . TRBJ1-2 TRBD1 TRBV7-9
TGTGCCAGCAGGCAGGGTGTAACAGATACGCAGTATTTT CASRQGVTDTQYF . TRBJ2-3 . TRBV25-1
TGTGCCAGCTCACCACTTTCGCCAGCGGCTACCATGAACACTGAAGCTTTCTTT CASSPLSPAATMNTEAFF . TRBJ1-1 . TRBV18
TGTGCCATCAGGATGGGACAGAGCAATGAGCAGTTCTTC CAIRMGQSNEQFF . TRBJ2-1 TRBD1 TRBV10-3
TGCAGTGCTAGTACCAGGGGCCCAGAGTTCTATGGCTACACCTTC CSASTRGPEFYGYTF . TRBJ1-2 . TRBV20-1
TGTGCCAGCAAGGGCGGGAACTCTGGAAACACCATATATTTT CASKGGNSGNTIYF . TRBJ1-3 . TRBV2
TGTGCCAGCAGCTTCACGCTAGCGGGGGGAGAGACCCAGTACTTC CASSFTLAGGETQYF . TRBJ2-5 TRBD2 TRBV7-2
TGTGCCAGCAGCTTGACAGGGGGCGGGGAGACCCAGTACTTC CASSLTGGGETQYF . TRBJ2-5 TRBD1 TRBV11-2
TGTGCCAGTAGTATAGGGACTAGCGGAGACCACTACGAGCAGTACTTC CASSIGTSGDHYEQYF . TRBJ2-7 TRBD2 TRBV19
TGTGCCAGCAGTCCTCAACAGGGGGCTCGATCACCCCTCCACTTT CASSPQQGARSPLHF . TRBJ1-6 TRBD1 TRBV3-1/TRBV3-2
TGTGCCAGCAGTTTATTTAGAGTTCAGTACTTC CASSLFRVQYF . TRBJ2-4 . TRBV28
TGTGCCAGCAGCCAGGGAACAGGCCTCAGCTTCTTC CASSQGTGLSFF . TRBJ1-2 . TRBV3-1/TRBV3-2
TGTGCCAGCAACCTAAAACCAGCGGGTAAGTTCTACGAGCAGTACTTC CASNLKPAGKFYEQYF . TRBJ2-7 . TRBV27
TGTGCCAGCAGCTTTGGCGGCGGAAGGGAGCTGTTTTTT CASSFGGGRELFF . TRBJ2-2 . TRBV7-9
TGTGCCAGCAGCCAAGTCCCGTCCTACAATGAGCAGTTCTTC CASSQVPSYNEQFF . TRBJ2-1 . TRBV3-1/TRBV3-2
TGTGCCAGCAGCTCCATTTACACTGAAGCTTTCTTT CASSSIYTEAFF . TRBJ1-1 . TRBV11-1
TGCGCCAGCAGCTTGACCGGGACAGGGGACCGGAAAAAACTGTTTTTT CASSLTGTGDRKKLFF . TRBJ1-4 TRBD1 TRBV5-1
TGTGCCAGCAGTTTTGGGACAGGGGTTCTCAACGAGCAGTACTTC CASSFGTGVLNEQYF . TRBJ2-7 TRBD1 TRBV28
TGTGCCAGCTCACCGACGGAGGGGCTCTATGGCTACACCTTC CASSPTEGLYGYTF . TRBJ1-2 . TRBV18
TGCGCCAGCAGCCAAGCAGACAGGGGGTCCTTTGAGCAGTTCTTC CASSQADRGSFEQFF . TRBJ2-1 TRBD1 TRBV4-1
TGTGCCAGCAGCACCGAGACAGGGGCTGGGGCCAACGTCCTGACTTTC CASSTETGAGANVLTF . TRBJ2-6 TRBD1 TRBV13
TGTGCCAGCAGCTTAGTAGTGGAGGGAACTGAAGCTTTCTTT CASSLVVEGTEAFF . TRBJ1-1 . TRBV7-2
TGTGCCTGGAGTGTTGGACAAGGGAGGTGGACTGAAGCTTTCTTT CAWSVGQGRWTEAFF few TRBJ1-1 . TRBV30
TGTGCCAGCAGCTTAGTTGGGGACAGATTCTCCTACAATGAGCAGTTCTTC CASSLVGDRFSYNEQFF once TRBJ2-1 TRBD1 TRBV7-7
TGTGCCATCAGTGATCCGGGTGGGGCTGGGGATGAGCAGTTCTTC CAISDPGGAGDEQFF . TRBJ2-1 . TRBV10-3
TGCGCCAGCAGCGACACTAACACTGAAGCTTTCTTT CASSDTNTEAFF . TRBJ1-1 . TRBV5-1
TGTGCCAGCAGCTACGGGACACAGGAAAACACCATATATTTT CASSYGTQENTIYF . TRBJ1-3 . TRBV14
TGTGCCAGCAGCCAAGGGTTAGCCGAGCACACCGGGGAGCTGTTTTTT CASSQGLAEHTGELFF . TRBJ2-2 . TRBV4-2